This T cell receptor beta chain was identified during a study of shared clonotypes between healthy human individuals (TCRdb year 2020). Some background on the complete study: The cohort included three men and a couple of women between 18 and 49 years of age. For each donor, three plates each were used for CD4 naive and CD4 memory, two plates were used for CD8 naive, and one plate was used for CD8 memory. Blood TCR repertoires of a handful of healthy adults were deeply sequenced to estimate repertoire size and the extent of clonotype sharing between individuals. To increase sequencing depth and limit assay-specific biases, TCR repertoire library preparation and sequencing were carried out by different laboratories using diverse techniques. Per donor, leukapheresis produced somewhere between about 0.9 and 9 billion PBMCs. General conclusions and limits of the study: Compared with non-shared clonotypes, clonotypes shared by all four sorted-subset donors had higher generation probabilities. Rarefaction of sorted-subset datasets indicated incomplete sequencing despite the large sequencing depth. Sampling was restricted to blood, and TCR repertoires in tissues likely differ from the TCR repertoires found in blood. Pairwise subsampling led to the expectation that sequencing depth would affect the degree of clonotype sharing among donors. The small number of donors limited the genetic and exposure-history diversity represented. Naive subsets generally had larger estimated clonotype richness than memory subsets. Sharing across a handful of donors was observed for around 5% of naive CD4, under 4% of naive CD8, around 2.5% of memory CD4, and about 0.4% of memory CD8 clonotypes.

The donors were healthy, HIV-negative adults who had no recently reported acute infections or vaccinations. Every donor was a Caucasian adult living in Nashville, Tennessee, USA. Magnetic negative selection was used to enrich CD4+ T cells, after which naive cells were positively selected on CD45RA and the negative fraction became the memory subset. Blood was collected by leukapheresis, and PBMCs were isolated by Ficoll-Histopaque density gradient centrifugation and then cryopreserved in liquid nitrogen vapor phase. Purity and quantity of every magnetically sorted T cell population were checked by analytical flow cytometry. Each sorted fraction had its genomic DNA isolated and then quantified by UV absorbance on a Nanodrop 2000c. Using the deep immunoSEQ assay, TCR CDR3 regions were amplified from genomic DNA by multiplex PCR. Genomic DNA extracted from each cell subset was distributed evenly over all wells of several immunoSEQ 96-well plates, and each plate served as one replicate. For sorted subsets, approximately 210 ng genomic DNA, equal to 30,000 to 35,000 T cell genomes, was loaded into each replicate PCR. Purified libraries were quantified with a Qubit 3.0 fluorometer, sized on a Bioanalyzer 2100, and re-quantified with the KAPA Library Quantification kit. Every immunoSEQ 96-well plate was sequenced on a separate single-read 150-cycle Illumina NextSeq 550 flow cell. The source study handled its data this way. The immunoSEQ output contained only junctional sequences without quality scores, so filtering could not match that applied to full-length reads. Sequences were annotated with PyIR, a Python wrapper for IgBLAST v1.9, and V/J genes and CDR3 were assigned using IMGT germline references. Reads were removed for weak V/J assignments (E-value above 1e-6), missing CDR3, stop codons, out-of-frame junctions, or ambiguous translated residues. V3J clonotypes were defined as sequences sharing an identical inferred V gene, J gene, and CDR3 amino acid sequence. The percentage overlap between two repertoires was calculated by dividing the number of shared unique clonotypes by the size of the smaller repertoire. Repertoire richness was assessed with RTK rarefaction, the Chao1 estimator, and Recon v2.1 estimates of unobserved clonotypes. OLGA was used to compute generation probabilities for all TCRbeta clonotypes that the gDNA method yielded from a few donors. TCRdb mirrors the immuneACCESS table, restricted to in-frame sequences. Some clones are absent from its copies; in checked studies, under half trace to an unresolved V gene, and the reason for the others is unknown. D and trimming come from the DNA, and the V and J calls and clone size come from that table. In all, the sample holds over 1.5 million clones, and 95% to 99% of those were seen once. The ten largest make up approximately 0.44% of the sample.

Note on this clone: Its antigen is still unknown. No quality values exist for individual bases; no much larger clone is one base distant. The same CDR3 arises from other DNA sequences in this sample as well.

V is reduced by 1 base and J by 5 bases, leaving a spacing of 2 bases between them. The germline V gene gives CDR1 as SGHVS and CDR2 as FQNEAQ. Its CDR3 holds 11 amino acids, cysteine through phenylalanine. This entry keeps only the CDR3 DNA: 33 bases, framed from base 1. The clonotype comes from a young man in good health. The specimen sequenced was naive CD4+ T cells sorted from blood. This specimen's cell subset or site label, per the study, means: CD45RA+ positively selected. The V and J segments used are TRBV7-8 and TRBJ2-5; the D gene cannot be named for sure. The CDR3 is CASSLVETQYF. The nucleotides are TGTGCCAGCAGCTTAGTGGAGACCCAGTACTTC.